A single sample gave rise to the 17 T cell receptor beta chains below, sequenced in a study of TIL therapy for anti-PD-1-resistant metastatic lung cancer. Time point reported: pre-treatment sample, taken before nivolumab and TIL therapy. Most excised metastases sampled were pleural nodules or supraclavicular lymph nodes. The libraries were made with immunoSEQ v3. The method was immunoSEQ multiplex PCR; TCRdb's version includes in-frame clones alone and lacks a portion of them. The sample has 45,000 to 50,000 clones; less than 75% are singletons. The sequences come from tumor tissue, collected at baseline. These receptors originate from a person aged 25 to 79 with non-small cell lung cancer.

This chain connects TRBV6-5 to TRBJ2-7, with D unresolved. Deletions cut 2 bases from V and 0 bases from J, with 5 bases between. Germline-derived CDR1 and CDR2 are MNHEY and SVGAGI. This CDR3 is built from 13 residues. The CDR3 protein is CASSYGPSYEQYF. CDR3 bases: TGTGCCAGCAGTTACGGCCCCTCCTACGAGCAGTACTTC.

The V and J genes are TRBV28 and TRBJ2-7; D remains ambiguous. The germline CDR1 and CDR2 sequences are MDHEN and SYDVKM. This CDR3 region has 16 residues. V lost 3 bases and J 0 bases, leaving 15 bases between the germline ends. CDR3 sequence reads: CASSLLYRESSYEQYF. The CDR3 nucleotides are TGTGCCAGCAGTTTGTTATACAGAGAAAGCTCCTACGAGCAGTACTTC.

This clone was seen more than once but under ten times. V gene TRBV10-1 combines with J gene TRBJ1-2; D is perhaps TRBD1 (5 bases). V shed 6 bases and J shed 4 bases, with 18 bases lying between them. Germline V CDR1 and CDR2: WNHNN, SYGVQD (reference sequence). This CDR3 spans 15 amino acids. CDR3 sequence: CASSSGTAATYGYTF. The CDR3 DNA reads TGCGCCAGCAGCTCCGGGACCGCAGCTACCTATGGCTACACCTTC.

The chain carries TRBV7-9 and TRBJ2-3; a weak D match, TRBD1 (5 bases). The V and J ends lost 5 bases and 5 bases respectively, with 17 bases between them. The germline V gene encodes CDR1 SEHNR and CDR2 FQNEAQ (reference sequence). This CDR3 region has 15 residues. CDR3 sequence reads: CASSETLTVIDTQYF. For the CDR3, the DNA is TGTGCCAGCAGCGAGACCTTGACAGTGATAGATACGCAGTATTTT.

V gene TRBV11-2 combines with J gene TRBJ2-5, with D unresolved. V shed 1 base and J shed 8 bases, with 8 bases lying between them. The CDR3 length is 12 residues. CDR1 and CDR2 from the germline V gene are SGHAT and FQNNGV. The CDR3 DNA reads as TGTGCCAGCAGCTTAGTGGGCGTCACCCAGTACTTC. Amino acid sequence: CASSLVGVTQYF.

The gene calls are TRBV6-1 and TRBJ1-2; D is ambiguous. The germline CDR1 and CDR2 sequences are MNHNS and SASEGT. V gave up 2 bases and J gave up 5 bases, with 9 bases separating them. The CDR3 loop spans 13 amino acids. CDR3 sequence reads: CASSEYYRYGYTF. Written as DNA, the CDR3 is TGTGCCAGCAGTGAATATTACAGATATGGCTACACCTTC.

The chain uses TRBV9 and TRBJ2-2; the match to TRBD2 covers 15 bases. Trimming at V came to 7 bases and at J to 1 base, leaving 8 bases not matched to a gene. The germline V gene encodes CDR1 SGDLS and CDR2 YYNGEE. The CDR3 has 18 amino acids. In DNA form, the CDR3 reads TGTGCCAGCCAAGCGGGACTAGCGGGAGGCCTGAACACCGGGGAGCTGTTTTTT. Protein sequence: CASQAGLAGGLNTGELFF.

This chain connects TRBV28 to TRBJ2-3; no clear D. Germline CDR1 is MDHEN and CDR2 is SYDVKM. V lost 8 bases, J lost 1 base, and 16 bases lay in between. This CDR3 contains 15 residues. This CDR3 reads CASRLRISGTDTQYF. DNA for the CDR3: TGTGCCAGCCGTCTGAGGATTTCGGGCACAGATACGCAGTATTTT.

The CDR3 DNA follows: TGCAGCGTTGTTACCGGAGGGAGTGAAGCTTTCTTT. Protein product: CSVVTGGSEAFF. V and J are TRBV29-1 and TRBJ1-1; D is unresolved. Germline V gives CDR1 SQVTM, CDR2 ANQGSEA. CDR3 length: 12 residues. Trimming pared 4 bases from V and 7 bases from J, leaving 13 bases between.

The V and J genes are TRBV5-6 and TRBJ1-4; TRBD1 aligns across 7 bases. The CDR3 covers 15 residues. V gave up 5 bases and J gave up 5 bases; unmatched junction bases: 9. CDR1 is SGHDT, CDR2 YYEEEE, per germline. Here the CDR3 DNA reads TGTGCCAGCAGTGACAGGGTATGGGTCAATGAAAAACTGTTTTTT. This gives the protein CASSDRVWVNEKLFF. The full variable domain, in which reference TRBV5-6 and TRBJ1-4 provide the parts outside the CDR3, is DAGVTQSPTHLIKTRGQQVTLRCSPKSGHDTVSWYQQALGQGPQFIFQYYEEEERQRGNFPDRFSGHQFPNYSSELNVNALLLGDSALYLCASSDRVWVNEKLFFGSGTQLSVL.

This chain uses TRBV5-1 with TRBJ1-1, with a weak D call TRBD1 (6 bases). The CDR3 spans 14 residues. The germline V and J ends were trimmed by 4 bases and 4 bases, with 14 bases remaining between them. Germline V gene data show CDR1 as SGHRS and CDR2 as YFSETQ. The chain's CDR3 is CASSRETGSTEAFF. DNA for the CDR3: TGCGCCAGCAGCCGAGAAACAGGGTCCACTGAAGCTTTCTTT.

This chain links TRBV5-6 with TRBJ2-2; D is unclear. V gave up 3 bases and J gave up 2 bases, with 17 bases separating them. Germline V gene data show CDR1 as SGHDT and CDR2 as YYEEEE. The CDR3 has 17 amino acids. The DNA for the CDR3 is TGTGCCAGCAGCTCAGTGAGCCTGAGACTTAACACCGGGGAGCTGTTTTTT. Residues: CASSSVSLRLNTGELFF.

The genes are TRBV10-3 and TRBJ1-2; D unclear. Between the trimmed V and J ends, which lost 5 bases and 0 bases, there was a span of 7 bases. This CDR3 spans 13 amino acids. Germline V CDR1 and CDR2: ENHRY, SYGVKD. The CDR3 DNA follows: TGTGCCATCAGTACCCATCCTAACTATGGCTACACCTTC. It specifies CAISTHPNYGYTF.

CDR3 sequence reads: CASSLEVVGGGDNEQFF. CDR3 coding DNA: TGTGCCAGCAGCTTAGAAGTAGTCGGGGGTGGTGACAATGAGCAGTTCTTC. The chain is built from TRBV11-2 and TRBJ2-1, with D possibly matching TRBD2 (6 bases). Trimming removed 0 bases from V and 5 bases from J, with 17 bases in between. The length of the CDR3 is 17 residues. Germline CDR1 SGHAT, CDR2 FQNNGV.

This chain connects TRBV11-2 to TRBJ1-2, with a tentative D call TRBD1 (5 bases). The CDR3 totals 15 residues. Germline CDR1 is SGHAT and CDR2 is FQNNGV. Trimming took 1 base from V and 2 from J, leaving 11 bases between them. CDR3 loop: CASSLAPHRNYGYTF. The CDR3 region has the DNA TGTGCCAGCAGCTTAGCCCCTCACAGGAACTATGGCTACACCTTC.

This rearrangement joins TRBV2 to TRBJ1-1; D is ambiguous. Looked up from germline, CDR1 is SNHLY and CDR2 is FYNNEI. V was shortened by 2 bases and J by 3 bases, with 13 bases between the two germline ends. The CDR3 runs 15 residues. CDR3 region: CASSETRRRDTEAFF. In nucleotides, the CDR3 is TGTGCCAGCAGTGAAACGAGGAGGAGGGACACTGAAGCTTTCTTT.

The chain employs TRBV2 and TRBJ2-1; D not resolved. With 10 bases removed from V and 0 bases from J, the gap between germline ends came to 10 bases. The CDR3 runs to 13 residues. Germline CDR1 is SNHLY and CDR2 is FYNNEI. CDR3 DNA sequence: TGTGCCACCGCTAAAGGCTCCTACAATGAGCAGTTCTTC. Protein sequence: CATAKGSYNEQFF.